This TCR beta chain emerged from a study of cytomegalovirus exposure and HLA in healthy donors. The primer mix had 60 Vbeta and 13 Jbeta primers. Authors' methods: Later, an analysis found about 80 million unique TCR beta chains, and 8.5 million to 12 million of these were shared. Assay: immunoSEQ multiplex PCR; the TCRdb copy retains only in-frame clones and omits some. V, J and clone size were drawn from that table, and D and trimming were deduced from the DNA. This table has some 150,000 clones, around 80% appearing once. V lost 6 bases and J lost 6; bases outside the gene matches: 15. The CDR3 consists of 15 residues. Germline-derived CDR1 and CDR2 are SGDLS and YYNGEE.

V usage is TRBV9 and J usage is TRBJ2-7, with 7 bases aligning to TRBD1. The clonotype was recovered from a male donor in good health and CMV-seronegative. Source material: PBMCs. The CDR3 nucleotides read TGTGCCAGCAATCAGTTTGAGACAGGGTCTCTCGAGCAGTACTTC. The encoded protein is CASNQFETGSLEQYF.